This T cell receptor beta chain was captured by sequencing in a study of blood T cell repertoires in COVID-19. Whole-study context: Acute and convalescent COVID-19 specimens originated in the United States, Italy and Spain. Sources were T cells, B-cell-depleted T cells, or PBMCs; the material itself was cDNA or gDNA.

Methods used by the authors: Estimates of nucleated cell counts were drawn from the amplification of reference gene primers. Clones were sequenced by immunoSEQ multiplex PCR, and TCRdb holds only the in-frame ones, with some missing. V, J and clone size are those of that table, while D and trimming were read from the DNA. The table has a few hundred thousand clones, around 87% seen once. Trimming at V came to 5 bases and at J to 0 bases, leaving 8 bases not matched to a gene. The CDR3 has 18 amino acids. Germline CDR1 LGHDT, CDR2 YNNKEL (reference sequence). The sample was peripheral blood. The rearrangement uses TRBV3-1 (or the pseudogene TRBV3-2) and TRBJ2-1, with 12 bases identical to TRBD2. The clonotype comes from a woman in her seventies with active or convalescent COVID-19. CDR3 loop: CASSATSGGYSSYNEQFF. CDR3 nucleotide sequence: TGTGCCAGCAGCGCGACTAGCGGGGGATACAGCTCCTACAATGAGCAGTTCTTC.